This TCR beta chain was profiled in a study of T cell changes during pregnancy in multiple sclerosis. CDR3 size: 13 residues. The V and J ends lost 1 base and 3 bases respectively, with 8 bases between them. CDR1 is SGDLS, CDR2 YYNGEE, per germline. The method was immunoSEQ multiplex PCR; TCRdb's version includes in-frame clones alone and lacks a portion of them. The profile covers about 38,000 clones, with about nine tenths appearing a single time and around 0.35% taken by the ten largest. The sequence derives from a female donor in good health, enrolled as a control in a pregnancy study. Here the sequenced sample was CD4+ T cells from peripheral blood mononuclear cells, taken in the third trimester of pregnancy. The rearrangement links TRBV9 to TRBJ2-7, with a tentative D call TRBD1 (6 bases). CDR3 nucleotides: TGTGCCAGCAGCGTAACAGGGAACTACGAGCAGTACTTC. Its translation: CASSVTGNYEQYF. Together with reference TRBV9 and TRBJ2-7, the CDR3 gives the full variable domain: DSGVTQTPKHLITATGQRVTLRCSPRSGDLSVYWYQQSLDQGLQFLIQYYNGEERAKGNILERFSAQQFPDLHSELNLSSLELGDSALYFCASSVTGNYEQYFGPGTRLTVT.